This is a list of T cell receptor beta chains from one sample in a study of a mutant IDH1 vaccine in newly diagnosed glioma. This table comes from immunoSEQ multiplex PCR, and its TCRdb copy is limited to in-frame clones, with some not included. The sample lists roughly 38,000 clones, under 80% occurring once. Material: PBMCs, obtained from a glioma patient treated with radiotherapy, temozolomide or both. The receptor source for this set is a man aged 35-49 years with glioma. Some clones in this sample may be carry-over from other donors' samples. Both conserved end residues are part of each CDR3. D genes are given only for firm matches. Size is stated for part of the rows, as once, few or many counts, or as a class when the clone is expanded.

clone size: -
J gene: TRBJ1-1
V gene: TRBV5-8
D gene: -
CDR3 DNA: TGTGCCAGCAGCTCCCAATTGGGACGGCAGAACACTGAAGCTTTCTTT
CDR3 protein: CASSSQLGRQNTEAFF

clone size: -
J gene: TRBJ1-4
V gene: TRBV9
D gene: -
CDR3 DNA: TGTGCCAGCAGCGTAGTAGGCGGCGCTAATGAAAAACTGTTTTTT
CDR3 protein: CASSVVGGANEKLFF

clone size: -
J gene: TRBJ2-7
V gene: TRBV29-1
D gene: TRBD1
CDR3 DNA: TGCAGCGTTAGGGACAGGGCGACCTACGAGCAGTACTTC
CDR3 protein: CSVRDRATYEQYF

clone size: few
J gene: TRBJ1-6
V gene: TRBV27
D gene: TRBD1
CDR3 DNA: TGTGCCAGCAGCAAAGGGACAGGGGGCTGGTCACCCCTCCACTTT
CDR3 protein: CASSKGTGGWSPLHF

clone size: -
J gene: TRBJ1-5
V gene: TRBV6-5
D gene: TRBD1
CDR3 DNA: TGTGCCAGCAGTCCGGACAGGGGAACGGATCAGCCCCAGCATTTT
CDR3 protein: CASSPDRGTDQPQHF

clone size: -
J gene: TRBJ1-1
V gene: TRBV15
D gene: TRBD1
CDR3 DNA: TGTGCCGCGGCGAGCGTCGGATCAGCCAGGGGGACTGAAGCTTTCTTT
CDR3 protein: CAAASVGSARGTEAFF

clone size: -
J gene: TRBJ1-1
V gene: TRBV9
D gene: -
CDR3 DNA: TGTGCCAGCAGCGTAGCCTCTAACACTGAAGCTTTCTTT
CDR3 protein: CASSVASNTEAFF

clone size: -
J gene: TRBJ1-4
V gene: TRBV7-9
D gene: -
CDR3 DNA: TGTGCCAGCAGCTCGACAGCGGGTAATGAAAAACTGTTTTTT
CDR3 protein: CASSSTAGNEKLFF

clone size: once
J gene: TRBJ2-2
V gene: TRBV6-5
D gene: -
CDR3 DNA: TGTGCCAGCAGTTACGGCGGCTTCACGAACACCGGGGAGCTGTTTTTT
CDR3 protein: CASSYGGFTNTGELFF

clone size: few
J gene: TRBJ1-3
V gene: TRBV7-8
D gene: -
CDR3 DNA: TGTGCCAGCAGCCAGGTATCGACAGGAAACGAAAACACCATATATTTT
CDR3 protein: CASSQVSTGNENTIYF

clone size: -
J gene: TRBJ1-4
V gene: TRBV5-1
D gene: TRBD1
CDR3 DNA: TGCGCCAGCAGCTTGGAACAGGGGGCGGGTAATGAAAAACTGTTTTTT
CDR3 protein: CASSLEQGAGNEKLFF

clone size: once
J gene: TRBJ2-7
V gene: TRBV7-2
D gene: TRBD2
CDR3 DNA: TGTGCCAGCAGTCTTAGCGGGGGTGGATCCTACGAGCAGTACTTC
CDR3 protein: CASSLSGGGSYEQYF

clone size: -
J gene: TRBJ1-1
V gene: TRBV7-9
D gene: -
CDR3 DNA: TGTGCCAGCAGCTTAGGGTCGGGGGCTGAAGCTTTCTTT
CDR3 protein: CASSLGSGAEAFF

clone size: few
J gene: TRBJ1-1
V gene: TRBV4-2
D gene: -
CDR3 DNA: TGTGCCAGCAGCCAACAAGACGCGAGACCGAACACTGAAGCTTTCTTT
CDR3 protein: CASSQQDARPNTEAFF

clone size: -
J gene: TRBJ1-5
V gene: TRBV6-1
D gene: -
CDR3 DNA: TGTGCCAGCAGTGAGCAGGGGTGGTATGGCAATCAGCCCCAGCATTTT
CDR3 protein: CASSEQGWYGNQPQHF

clone size: -
J gene: TRBJ2-1
V gene: TRBV7-3
D gene: TRBD1
CDR3 DNA: TGTGCCAGCAGTCTACAGGGGAATGAGCAGTTCTTC
CDR3 protein: CASSLQGNEQFF

clone size: few
J gene: TRBJ2-3
V gene: TRBV7-2
D gene: -
CDR3 DNA: TGTGCCAGCAGCTTAGCGGAAACGGGGTCTCGGTATTTT
CDR3 protein: CASSLAETGSRYF

clone size: -
J gene: TRBJ2-7
V gene: TRBV5-6
D gene: TRBD1
CDR3 DNA: TGTGCCAGCAGCTCAGGGGGCGCCCCCTACGAGCAGTACTTC
CDR3 protein: CASSSGGAPYEQYF

clone size: few
J gene: TRBJ2-5
V gene: TRBV7-2
D gene: -
CDR3 DNA: TGTGCCAGCAGCTTAGTTCAGGGCCCGGGGGAGACCCAGTACTTC
CDR3 protein: CASSLVQGPGETQYF

clone size: -
J gene: TRBJ1-3
V gene: TRBV30
D gene: -
CDR3 DNA: TGTGCCTGGAGTAAGGGCAGCTCTGGAAACACCATATATTTT
CDR3 protein: CAWSKGSSGNTIYF

clone size: -
J gene: TRBJ1-2
V gene: TRBV7-9
D gene: -
CDR3 DNA: TGTGCCAGCAGCTTCCAGGGTATGGATGGCTACACCTTC
CDR3 protein: CASSFQGMDGYTF

clone size: -
J gene: TRBJ2-6
V gene: TRBV4-2
D gene: -
CDR3 DNA: TGTGCCAGCAGCCGTGGACGCAACTCTGGGGCCAACGTCCTGACTTTC
CDR3 protein: CASSRGRNSGANVLTF

clone size: -
J gene: TRBJ2-5
V gene: TRBV5-1
D gene: -
CDR3 DNA: TGCGCCAGCAGCCCAGGGACGGTCTTTGGGGAGACCCAGTACTTC
CDR3 protein: CASSPGTVFGETQYF

clone size: few
J gene: TRBJ1-6
V gene: TRBV30
D gene: -
CDR3 DNA: TGTGCCTGGAGTGAAAGGGGTTCGTATAATTCACCCCTCCACTTT
CDR3 protein: CAWSERGSYNSPLHF

clone size: -
J gene: TRBJ2-5
V gene: TRBV5-1
D gene: -
CDR3 DNA: TGCGCCAGCAGCTTGGGCTACGGACGCGGGCAAGAGACCCAGTACTTC
CDR3 protein: CASSLGYGRGQETQYF

clone size: -
J gene: TRBJ2-1
V gene: TRBV5-5
D gene: TRBD1
CDR3 DNA: TGTGCCAGCAGCCCTCACCCGGGACAGGTCCACAATGAGCAGTTCTTC
CDR3 protein: CASSPHPGQVHNEQFF

clone size: -
J gene: TRBJ2-1
V gene: TRBV13
D gene: -
CDR3 DNA: TGTGCCAGCAGCCGTCCCCTACGGGGGACCTACAATGAGCAGTTCTTC
CDR3 protein: CASSRPLRGTYNEQFF

clone size: -
J gene: TRBJ1-1
V gene: TRBV6-5
D gene: -
CDR3 DNA: TGTGCCAGCAGTCCCCCAGCCAGTCGCGGTGAAGCTTTCTTT
CDR3 protein: CASSPPASRGEAFF

clone size: -
J gene: TRBJ1-1
V gene: TRBV6-5
D gene: -
CDR3 DNA: TGTGCCAGCAGTTCAACAGGAGGTGAAGCTTTCTTT
CDR3 protein: CASSSTGGEAFF

clone size: -
J gene: TRBJ2-5
V gene: TRBV5-6
D gene: -
CDR3 DNA: TGTGCCAGCAGCTTGGCCGTGGGGGGGACCCAGTACTTC
CDR3 protein: CASSLAVGGTQYF

clone size: -
J gene: TRBJ2-7
V gene: TRBV10-1
D gene: -
CDR3 DNA: TGCGCCAGCAGTGAACAAACCGGAGGGAGCCCCGCGTACTTC
CDR3 protein: CASSEQTGGSPAYF

clone size: -
J gene: TRBJ1-1
V gene: TRBV6-1
D gene: TRBD1
CDR3 DNA: TGTGCCAGCACTTCCAGACAGGGGACAACTGAAGCTTTCTTT
CDR3 protein: CASTSRQGTTEAFF

clone size: -
J gene: TRBJ1-5
V gene: TRBV2
D gene: -
CDR3 DNA: TGTGCCAGCGATAGGGATAGCAATCAGCCCCAGCATTTT
CDR3 protein: CASDRDSNQPQHF

clone size: -
J gene: TRBJ1-1
V gene: TRBV10-3
D gene: -
CDR3 DNA: TGTGCCATCAGTGAGTTACAGGGAGAGACTGAAGCTTTCTTT
CDR3 protein: CAISELQGETEAFF

clone size: -
J gene: TRBJ1-6
V gene: TRBV14
D gene: -
CDR3 DNA: TGTGCCAGCAGCCAAGCGACAGATCATTCACCCCTCCACTTT
CDR3 protein: CASSQATDHSPLHF

clone size: -
J gene: TRBJ2-7
V gene: TRBV5-4
D gene: TRBD2
CDR3 DNA: TGTGCCAGCAGCTTTCCCGCGGGGGGCTCCTACGAGCAGTACTTC
CDR3 protein: CASSFPAGGSYEQYF

clone size: -
J gene: TRBJ2-7
V gene: TRBV6-6
D gene: -
CDR3 DNA: TGTGCCAGCAGCCCACGGGTTCCCTACGAGCAGTACTTC
CDR3 protein: CASSPRVPYEQYF

clone size: few
J gene: TRBJ2-2
V gene: TRBV15
D gene: TRBD1
CDR3 DNA: TGTGCCACCAGCAGATATCAGGGGGCGCCCGGGGAGCTGTTTTTT
CDR3 protein: CATSRYQGAPGELFF

clone size: -
J gene: TRBJ1-2
V gene: TRBV5-1
D gene: TRBD1
CDR3 DNA: TGCGCCAGCAGCCCGGGGGAGGGGGCGAACTATGGCTACACCTTC
CDR3 protein: CASSPGEGANYGYTF

clone size: -
J gene: TRBJ1-2
V gene: TRBV9
D gene: -
CDR3 DNA: TGTGCCAGCAGCTTACCGACAGCTACCCTGAGCTACACCTTC
CDR3 protein: CASSLPTATLSYTF

clone size: -
J gene: TRBJ2-7
V gene: TRBV4-2
D gene: -
CDR3 DNA: TGTGCCAGCAGCCAAGATCCCCCGCCGACAGGACAACACGAGCAGTACTTC
CDR3 protein: CASSQDPPPTGQHEQYF

clone size: -
J gene: TRBJ1-5
V gene: TRBV4-3
D gene: -
CDR3 DNA: TGCGCCAGCAGCCAAGATAGGGGGGCGCGAGGCAATCAGCCCCAGCATTTT
CDR3 protein: CASSQDRGARGNQPQHF